Following are 27 T cell receptor beta chains from one sample sequenced in a study of blood T cell repertoires in COVID-19. Profiling relied on immunoSEQ multiplex PCR, and the TCRdb table lists in-frame clones only, not all of them. This sample has more than 200,000 clones; about four fifths occur once, and the top ten carry about 2.3%. The specimen sequenced was peripheral blood. All receptors derive from a woman in her 40s with active or convalescent COVID-19.

V usage is TRBV25-1 and J usage is TRBJ2-7; weak D call: TRBD2 (6 bases). The germline V gene has CDR1 MGHDK and CDR2 SYGVNS. This CDR3 spans 14 amino acids. V lost 5 bases to trimming and J lost 1 base, with 12 bases between them. CDR3 DNA: TGTGCCAGCAGTCACGGGGGTCCTTCCTACGAGCAGTACTTC. Its protein product is CASSHGGPSYEQYF.

V usage is TRBV6-6 and J usage is TRBJ2-1; 9 bases fit TRBD2. The CDR3 has 16 amino acids. Germline CDR1 reads MNHNY; CDR2 reads SVGAGI (reference sequence). V shed 2 bases, J shed 1 base, and the junction held 3 bases outside the gene matches. This chain's CDR3 is CASSYGLAGSYNEQFF. The DNA of the CDR3 is TGTGCCAGCAGTTACGGGCTAGCGGGGTCCTACAATGAGCAGTTCTTC.

This clone was observed once. This chain links TRBV5-6 with TRBJ1-2; 8 bases align to TRBD1. Germline assignment: CDR1 SGHDT and CDR2 YYEEEE. The CDR3 is 15 residues long. J gave up 2 bases and V 1 base, and 4 bases lay outside the gene matches. CDR3 nucleotide sequence: TGTGCCAGCAGCTTGCTTCGGACAGGGAACTATGGCTACACCTTC. Translated: CASSLLRTGNYGYTF. The variable domain in full, with the rest retrieved from reference TRBV5-6 and TRBJ1-2, is DAGVTQSPTHLIKTRGQQVTLRCSPKSGHDTVSWYQQALGQGPQFIFQYYEEEERQRGNFPDRFSGHQFPNYSSELNVNALLLGDSALYLCASSLLRTGNYGYTFGSGTRLTVV.

J is TRBJ1-3 and V is TRBV11-3, with D maybe TRBD1 (6 bases). CDR3 length: 18 amino acids. V was cut by 5 bases and J by 0 bases, with 20 bases left in between. Germline assignment: CDR1 SGHNT and CDR2 YENEEA. CDR3 residues: CASSTSTQGSRSGNTIYF. The CDR3 DNA is TGTGCCAGCAGCACAAGCACACAGGGATCCCGCTCTGGAAACACCATATATTTT.

Comment on this clone: Other DNA sequences in the same sample also yield this CDR3. The chain recombines TRBV27 with TRBJ2-3, with 7 positions matching TRBD2. This CDR3 contains 15 residues. Trimming took 6 bases from V and 5 from J; bases not matched to a gene: 11. The germline V gene encodes CDR1 MNHEY and CDR2 SMNVEV (reference sequence). The CDR3 nucleotides read TGTGCCAGCAGCCCACTGGGGGGGTCGGTAGATACGCAGTATTTT. This translates into CASSPLGGSVDTQYF.

This clone has more than one count but fewer than ten. The V and J genes are TRBV28 and TRBJ1-1; D is uncertain. Germline V gene data show CDR1 as MDHEN and CDR2 as SYDVKM. The CDR3 is 15 amino acids. Trimming removed 8 bases at V and 2 bases at J, with 18 bases between. CDR3 nucleotide sequence: TGTGCCAGCCCCCCAGGCAGGATCCCTAACACTGAAGCTTTCTTT. Protein product: CASPPGRIPNTEAFF. The complete variable domain, with remaining parts taken from reference TRBV28 and TRBJ1-1, reads DVKVTQSSRYLVKRTGEKVFLECVQDMDHENMFWYRQDPGLGLRLIYFSYDVKMKEKGDIPEGYSVSREKKERFSLILESASTNQTSMYLCASPPGRIPNTEAFFGQGTRLTVV.

The V gene is TRBV5-8, the J gene TRBJ2-7; the match to TRBD1 covers 10 bases. Germline V gene data show CDR1 as SGHTS and CDR2 as YDEGEE. The CDR3 is 17 residues long. Losses at the gene ends were 8 bases for V and 6 bases for J; bases not matched to a gene: 20. In DNA, the CDR3 is TGTGCCAGGACCGGGACAGGGGTTTTCTCCGAGGGGCTCGAGCAGTACTTC. Translation gives CARTGTGVFSEGLEQYF.

This clone was seen just once. J is TRBJ2-7 and V is TRBV12-5; D not certain. CDR1 is LGHNT and CDR2 is FRNRAP in the germline V gene. Trimming took off 5 bases at V and 0 bases at J, with 8 bases between the two ends. The CDR3 is 13 amino acids. CDR3 DNA sequence: TGTGCTAGTGGTCCGACACCCTCCTACGAGCAGTACTTC. It yields the protein CASGPTPSYEQYF.

CDR3 sequence (DNA): TGTGCCAGCAGCTTAGATCTGGCAGGCTTTGAAGCTTTCTTT. Its protein product is CASSLDLAGFEAFF. The rearrangement joins TRBV11-3 to TRBJ1-1; D gene uncertain. Trimming left V 0 bases short and J 7 bases short, with 12 bases between. The germline V gene has CDR1 SGHNT and CDR2 YENEEA. There are 14 residues in the CDR3.

This clone was seen a single time. The chain couples TRBV5-1 to TRBJ1-1, with a tentative D call TRBD1 (6 bases). V lost 0 bases and J lost 1, with 10 bases in between. Germline V gene sequence: CDR1 SGHRS, CDR2 YFSETQ. The CDR3 is made up of 15 amino acids. CDR3 sequence: CASSLGRDTNTEAFF. The CDR3 nucleotides read TGCGCCAGCAGCTTGGGCCGGGACACGAACACTGAAGCTTTCTTT.

This chain connects TRBV11-3 to TRBJ1-3; 7 bases map to TRBD1. The CDR3 has 14 amino acids. CDR1 and CDR2 from the germline V gene are SGHNT and YENEEA. With 5 bases clipped from V and 2 bases from J, the junction kept 3 bases outside the gene matches. The CDR3 sequence: CASSPGQAGNTIYF. DNA of the CDR3: TGTGCCAGCAGCCCCGGACAGGCTGGAAACACCATATATTTT.

This chain joins TRBV11-2 and TRBJ2-3; 12 positions agree with TRBD2. Germline-derived CDR1 and CDR2 are SGHAT and FQNNGV. The CDR3 extends over 15 amino acids. Germline trimming cut 8 bases from V and 5 bases from J; bases unmatched to any gene: 8. Here the CDR3 reads CASPRTSGDLDTQYF. CDR3 sequence (DNA): TGTGCCAGCCCTAGGACTAGCGGGGATTTAGATACGCAGTATTTT.

The J gene is TRBJ2-7, the V gene TRBV7-3, with 8 bases matching TRBD1. J gave up 2 bases and V 5 bases, and 11 bases lay outside the gene matches. Per the germline V gene, CDR1 is SGHTA and CDR2 is FQGTGA. This CDR3 spans 16 amino acids. The CDR3, as DNA: TGTGCCAGCAGCAGATCACCCGGGACAGGAGCCTACGAGCAGTACTTC. Its protein is CASSRSPGTGAYEQYF.

This chain joins TRBV7-3 and TRBJ2-7, with D hard to call. V was shortened by 1 base and J by 2 bases, with 9 bases between the two germline ends. Germline V CDR1 and CDR2: SGHTA, FQGTGA. The CDR3 length is 14 residues. CDR3 coding DNA: TGTGCCAGCAGCTTAAATCCAGGCGCCTACGAGCAGTACTTC. Its translation: CASSLNPGAYEQYF.

The CDR3 is CASSLGDRGNYGYTF. In DNA, the CDR3 is TGTGCCAGCAGCTTAGGGGACAGGGGGAACTATGGCTACACCTTC. The chain is built from TRBV7-8 and TRBJ1-2, with 11 bases that match TRBD1. J lost 2 bases, V lost 1 base, and 0 bases had no gene match. The CDR3 loop spans 15 amino acids. Germline CDR1 and CDR2: SGHVS and FQNEAQ.

The rearrangement links TRBV3-1 (or the pseudogene TRBV3-2) to TRBJ2-7; TRBD2 aligns across 7 bases. This CDR3 spans 12 amino acids. Germline CDR1 and CDR2: LGHDT and YNNKEL (reference sequence). Germline trimming cut 5 bases from V and 9 bases from J; bases unmatched to any gene: 7. DNA for the CDR3: TGTGCCAGCAGCGAAAGCGGGGAGGTGCAGTACTTC. Encoded protein: CASSESGEVQYF.

The chain has TRBV11-2 and TRBJ2-6; TRBD2 might be the D (5 bases). Germline CDR1 reads SGHAT; CDR2 reads FQNNGV. The CDR3 totals 18 residues. V dropped 8 bases and J dropped 0 bases, with 20 bases sitting between them. CDR3 sequence reads: CASRNLLVHNSGANVLTF. The CDR3 nucleotides read TGTGCCAGCCGGAACCTACTAGTACACAACTCTGGGGCCAACGTCCTGACTTTC.

This chain links TRBV4-1 with TRBJ2-7, with 7 bases identical to TRBD1. Trimming removed 0 bases from V and 5 bases from J; junction bases left unmatched: 10. The CDR3 is 16 amino acids. Germline V lookup: CDR1 MGHRA, CDR2 YSYEKL. The CDR3 sequence is CASSQDMRGPLHEQYF. In nucleotides, the CDR3 is TGCGCCAGCAGCCAAGATATGAGGGGGCCCCTGCACGAGCAGTACTTC.

This clone showed up just once. This CDR3 reads CASSLDRGRVYEQYF. The CDR3 nucleotides read TGTGCCAGCAGCCTAGACAGGGGCCGGGTCTACGAGCAGTACTTC. The chain uses TRBV2 and TRBJ2-7, with 8 bases fitting TRBD1. Trimming removed 6 bases from V and 3 bases from J; junction bases left unmatched: 10. Germline V gene lookup returns CDR1 SNHLY and CDR2 FYNNEI. The CDR3 spans 15 residues.

The table lists this clone with a few counts. This chain joins TRBV19 and TRBJ1-2; 8 bases match TRBD1. Trimming at V came to 3 bases and at J to 4 bases, leaving 13 bases not matched to a gene. The V gene's germline CDR1 is LNHDA and CDR2 SQIVND (reference sequence). The CDR3 runs to 17 residues. The CDR3 spells CASSIGYRDRHLYGYTF. CDR3 nucleotides: TGTGCCAGTAGTATCGGGTACCGGGACAGGCACCTCTATGGCTACACCTTC.

The chain uses TRBV11-2 and TRBJ1-1; 8 bases map to TRBD1. The CDR3 length is 16 residues. Germline CDR1 reads SGHAT; CDR2 reads FQNNGV. Trimming took 1 base from V and 7 from J; bases not matched to a gene: 11. For the CDR3, the DNA is TGTGCCAGCAGCTTAGTGGCAGGGGGCGCGTATGGTGAAGCTTTCTTT. Its translation is CASSLVAGGAYGEAFF. The full variable domain, its missing parts supplied by reference TRBV11-2 and TRBJ1-1, is EAGVAQSPRYKIIEKRQSVAFWCNPISGHATLYWYQQILGQGPKLLIQFQNNGVVDDSQLPKDRFSAERLKGVDSTLKIQPAKLEDSAVYLCASSLVAGGAYGEAFFGQGTRLTVV.

The chain joins TRBV6-5 to TRBJ1-2; 8 bases agree with TRBD1. The CDR3 covers 14 residues. V shed 0 bases and J 6 bases; nucleotides not matched to a gene: 3. Per the germline V gene, CDR1 is MNHEY and CDR2 is SVGAGI. CDR3 protein: CASSYSTGENGYTF. In DNA form, the CDR3 reads TGTGCCAGCAGTTACTCGACAGGGGAAAATGGCTACACCTTC.

The DNA for the CDR3 is TGTGCCAGCAGCTCCCCGAACTTGTTAGCGGGTGCGATCGAGCAGTACTTC. Translation: CASSSPNLLAGAIEQYF. This chain links TRBV5-6 with TRBJ2-7; 7 positions match TRBD2. With 3 bases clipped from V and 6 bases from J, the junction kept 18 bases outside the gene matches. This CDR3 has 17 residues. In germline, CDR1 is SGHDT, CDR2 YYEEEE.

The rearrangement joins TRBV24-1 to TRBJ2-3; possible D gene TRBD2, 5 bases. The CDR3 spans 13 residues. V was trimmed by 7 bases and J by 9 bases, leaving 16 bases between them. The V gene's germline CDR1 is KGHDR and CDR2 SFDVKD. CDR3 sequence: CATSQVDPGTQYF. The CDR3 DNA is TGTGCCACCAGCCAGGTTGATCCGGGGACGCAGTATTTT.

The chain employs TRBV2 and TRBJ1-1, with D uncertain. The CDR3 is 12 residues long. With 6 bases removed from V and 4 bases from J, the gap between germline ends came to 9 bases. The germline gives CDR1 SNHLY, CDR2 FYNNEI. CDR3 DNA: TGTGCCAGCAGCTTAGTGGTCACTGAAGCTTTCTTT. Protein: CASSLVVTEAFF.

This clone was detected many times. CDR3 sequence reads: CASSQRWTGTTEAFF. The CDR3 coding sequence is TGCGCCAGCAGCCAACGTTGGACAGGGACCACTGAAGCTTTCTTT. The chain combines TRBV4-1 with TRBJ1-1, with TRBD1 matching 8 bases. CDR3 length: 15 residues. Trimming took 2 bases from V and 4 from J; bases not matched to a gene: 6. Germline CDR1 is MGHRA and CDR2 is YSYEKL.

V and J are TRBV9 and TRBJ1-4; D is unclear. Germline values: CDR1 SGDLS, CDR2 YYNGEE. The CDR3 spans 15 residues. Trimming took off 0 bases at V and 8 bases at J, with 14 bases between the two ends. The CDR3 coding sequence is TGTGCCAGCAGCGTAGACCGGGGTGGTAGGGAAAAACTGTTTTTT. Its translation is CASSVDRGGREKLFF.